This T cell receptor (beta chain) is drawn from a study of blood T cell repertoires in COVID-19. Study at large: The United States, Italy and Spain provided the acute and convalescent COVID-19 samples. PBMCs, B-cell-depleted T cells, or T cells provided the cDNA or gDNA that made up the material.

Per the study methods: Amplification of reference gene primers was used by the study to estimate nucleated cell counts. Sequencing was performed with immunoSEQ multiplex PCR; in TCRdb, only in-frame clones are kept and a portion is missing. That table supplies the V and J calls and clone size; D and trimming were determined from the DNA. The repertoire holds some 140,000 clones, with approximately 84% as singletons. Germline V gene lookup returns CDR1 SGHVS and CDR2 FNYEAQ. With V trimmed by 2 bases and J by 2 bases, 7 bases remained unmatched. The CDR3 runs to 16 residues. V and J are TRBV7-6 and TRBJ1-2; 8 bases agree with TRBD1. Sequenced: peripheral blood. This sequence was found in a man aged 60 to 75 with acute or convalescent COVID-19. The CDR3 DNA reads as TGTGCCAGCAGCTTACTCAGGGGGCGAGGAAACTATGGCTACACCTTC. This sequence encodes CASSLLRGRGNYGYTF. The full variable domain, rest sourced from reference TRBV7-6 and TRBJ1-2, is GAGVSQSPRYKVTKRGQDVALRCDPISGHVSLYWYRQALGQGPEFLTYFNYEAQQDKSGLPNDRFSAERPEGSISTLTIQRTEQRDSAMYRCASSLLRGRGNYGYTFGSGTRLTVV.